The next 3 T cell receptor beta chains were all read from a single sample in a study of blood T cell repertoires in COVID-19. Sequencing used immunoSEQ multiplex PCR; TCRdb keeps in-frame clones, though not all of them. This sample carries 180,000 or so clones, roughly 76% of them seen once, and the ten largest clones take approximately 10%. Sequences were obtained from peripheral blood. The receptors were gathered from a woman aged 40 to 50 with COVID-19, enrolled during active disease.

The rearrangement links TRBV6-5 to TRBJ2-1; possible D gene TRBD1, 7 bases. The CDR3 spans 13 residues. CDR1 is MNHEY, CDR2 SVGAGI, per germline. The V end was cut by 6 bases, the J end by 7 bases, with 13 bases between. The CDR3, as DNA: TGTGCCAGCAGCAGACAGGGAGGTAATGAGCAGTTCTTC. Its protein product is CASSRQGGNEQFF.

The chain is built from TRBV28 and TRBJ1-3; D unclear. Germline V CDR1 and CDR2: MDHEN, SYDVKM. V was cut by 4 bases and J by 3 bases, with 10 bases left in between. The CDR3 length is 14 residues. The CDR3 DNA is TGTGCCAGCAGTTCCGGAGGTTTTGGAAACACCATATATTTT. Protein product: CASSSGGFGNTIYF.

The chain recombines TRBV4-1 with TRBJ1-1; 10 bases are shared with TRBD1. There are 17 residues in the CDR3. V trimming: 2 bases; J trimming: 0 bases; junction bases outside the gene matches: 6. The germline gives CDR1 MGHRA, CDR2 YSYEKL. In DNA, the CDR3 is TGCGCCAGCAGCCAACCGGACAGGGGGAGTCTGAACACTGAAGCTTTCTTT. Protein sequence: CASSQPDRGSLNTEAFF.